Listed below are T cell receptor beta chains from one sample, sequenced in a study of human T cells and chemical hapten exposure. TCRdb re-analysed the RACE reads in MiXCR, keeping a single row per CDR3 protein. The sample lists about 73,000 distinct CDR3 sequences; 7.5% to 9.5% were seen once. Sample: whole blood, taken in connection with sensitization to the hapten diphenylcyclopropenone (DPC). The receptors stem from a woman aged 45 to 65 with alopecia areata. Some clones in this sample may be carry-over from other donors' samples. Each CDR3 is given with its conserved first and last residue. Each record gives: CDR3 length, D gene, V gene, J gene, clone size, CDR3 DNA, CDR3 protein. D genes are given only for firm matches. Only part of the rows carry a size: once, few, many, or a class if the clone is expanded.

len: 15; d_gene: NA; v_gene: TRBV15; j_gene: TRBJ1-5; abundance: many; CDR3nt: TGTGCCACCAGTCTGAAGGGACAAAGCAATCAGCCCCAGCATTTT; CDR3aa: CATSLKGQSNQPQHF
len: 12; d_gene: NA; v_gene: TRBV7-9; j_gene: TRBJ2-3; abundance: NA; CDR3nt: TGTGCCAGCAGCCTCAGGTCAGATACGCAGTATTTT; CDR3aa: CASSLRSDTQYF
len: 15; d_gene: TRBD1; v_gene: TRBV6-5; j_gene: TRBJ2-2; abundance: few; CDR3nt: TGTGCCAGCACCCCGGGACAGGCGAACACCGGGGAGCTGTTTTTT; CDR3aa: CASTPGQANTGELFF
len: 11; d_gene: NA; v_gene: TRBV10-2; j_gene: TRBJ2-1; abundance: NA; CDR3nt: TGCGCCAGCAGTGAGTCCCATGAGCAGTTCTTC; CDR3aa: CASSESHEQFF
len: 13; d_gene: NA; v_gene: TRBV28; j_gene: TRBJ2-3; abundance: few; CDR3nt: TGTGCCAGCAGTCCCCCCTCAACAAATACGCAGTATTTT; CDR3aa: CASSPPSTNTQYF
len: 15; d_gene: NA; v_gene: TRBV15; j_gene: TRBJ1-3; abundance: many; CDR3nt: TGTGCCACCAGTGACGGACTCCTCTCTGGAAACACCATATATTTT; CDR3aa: CATSDGLLSGNTIYF
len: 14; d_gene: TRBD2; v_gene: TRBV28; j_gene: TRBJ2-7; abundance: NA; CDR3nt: TGTGCCAGCAGTTTACTAGCGGAGGCCTACGAGCAGTACTTC; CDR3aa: CASSLLAEAYEQYF
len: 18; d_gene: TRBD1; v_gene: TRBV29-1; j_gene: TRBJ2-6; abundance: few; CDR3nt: TGCAGCGTTGCCGGGCCACAGGGGGCCTCCTCTGGGGCCAACGTCCTGACTTTC; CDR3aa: CSVAGPQGASSGANVLTF
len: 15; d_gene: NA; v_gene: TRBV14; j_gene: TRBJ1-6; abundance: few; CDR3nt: TGTGCCAGCAGCCAAGCAGGGGTCTATAATTCACCCCTCCACTTT; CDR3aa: CASSQAGVYNSPLHF
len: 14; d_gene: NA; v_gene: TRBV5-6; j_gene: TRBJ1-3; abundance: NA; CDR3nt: TGTGACAGCAGCCTGGGGAGCTCTGGAAACACCATATATTTT; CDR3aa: CDSSLGSSGNTIYF
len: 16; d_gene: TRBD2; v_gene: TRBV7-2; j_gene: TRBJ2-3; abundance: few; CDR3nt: TGTGCCAGCAGCCGGAGGACTAGCGGGAGGGCGGATACGCAGTATTTT; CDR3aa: CASSRRTSGRADTQYF
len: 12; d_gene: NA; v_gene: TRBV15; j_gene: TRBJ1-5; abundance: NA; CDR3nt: TGTGCCACCAGCAGAGACGCGGGGCCCCAGCATTTT; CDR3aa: CATSRDAGPQHF
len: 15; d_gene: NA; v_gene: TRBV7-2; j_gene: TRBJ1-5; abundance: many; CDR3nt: TGTGCCAGCAGCTTAAGTAGATATGGCAATCAGCCCCAGCATTTT; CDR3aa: CASSLSRYGNQPQHF
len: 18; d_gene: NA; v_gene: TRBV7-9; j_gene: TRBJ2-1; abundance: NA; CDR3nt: TGTGCCAGCAGCTTAGCGCTGGGAGACAGGACATGGGCTGATGAGCAGTTCTTC; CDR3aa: CASSLALGDRTWADEQFF
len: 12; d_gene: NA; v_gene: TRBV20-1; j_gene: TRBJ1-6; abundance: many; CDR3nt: TGCAGTGCTAGAGACCGATATTCACCCCTCCACTTT; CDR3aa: CSARDRYSPLHF
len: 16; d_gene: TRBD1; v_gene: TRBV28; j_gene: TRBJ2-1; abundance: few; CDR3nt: TGTGCCAGCAGTCCTACTCTGGGACAGGGGACCAATGAGCAGTTCTTC; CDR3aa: CASSPTLGQGTNEQFF
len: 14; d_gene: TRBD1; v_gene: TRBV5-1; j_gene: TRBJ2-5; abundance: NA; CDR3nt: TGCGCCAGCAGCTCCCAGGGGGCAGGGGAGACCCAGTACTTC; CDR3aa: CASSSQGAGETQYF
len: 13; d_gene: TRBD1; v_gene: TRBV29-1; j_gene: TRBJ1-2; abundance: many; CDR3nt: TGCAGCGTTGAAGATGGGACAGCCTATGGCTACACCTTC; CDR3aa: CSVEDGTAYGYTF
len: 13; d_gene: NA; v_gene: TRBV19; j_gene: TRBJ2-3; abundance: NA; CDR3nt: TGTGCCAGTTCCACGGGGCGCACAGATACGCAGTATTTT; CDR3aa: CASSTGRTDTQYF
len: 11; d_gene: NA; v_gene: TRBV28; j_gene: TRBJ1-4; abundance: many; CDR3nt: TGTGCCAGCACCCCTGGTGAAAAACTGTTTTTT; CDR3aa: CASTPGEKLFF
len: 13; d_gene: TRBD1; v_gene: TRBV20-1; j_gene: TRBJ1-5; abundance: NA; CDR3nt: TGCAGTGCTAGTGACAGGGTAAGCCAGCCCCAGCATTTT; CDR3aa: CSASDRVSQPQHF
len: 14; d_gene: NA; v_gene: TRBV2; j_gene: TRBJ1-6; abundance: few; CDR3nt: TGTGCCAGCAGTGAAGAATCTGGTAATTCACCCCTCCACTTT; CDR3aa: CASSEESGNSPLHF
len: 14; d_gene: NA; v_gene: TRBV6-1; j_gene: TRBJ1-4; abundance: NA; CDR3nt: TGTGCCAGCAGGGAGGGGACTGGGACCGAAAAACTGTTTTTT; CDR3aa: CASREGTGTEKLFF
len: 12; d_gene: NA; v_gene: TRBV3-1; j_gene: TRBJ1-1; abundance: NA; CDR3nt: TGTGCCAGCAGCCAGTCGGGAAGGGAAGCTTTCTTT; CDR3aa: CASSQSGREAFF
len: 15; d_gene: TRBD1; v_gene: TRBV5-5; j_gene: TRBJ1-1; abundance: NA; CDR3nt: TGTGCCAGCAGCTTGGGGACAGGGGGCGCCGCTGAAGCTTTCTTT; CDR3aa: CASSLGTGGAAEAFF
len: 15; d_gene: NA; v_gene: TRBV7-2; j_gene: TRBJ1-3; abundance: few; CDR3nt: TGTGCCAGCAGCTTAGCGGGCTTCTCTGGAAACACCATATATTTT; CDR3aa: CASSLAGFSGNTIYF
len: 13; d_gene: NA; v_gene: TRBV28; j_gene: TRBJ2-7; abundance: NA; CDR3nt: TGTGCCAGCGGGGGGGACACAAAAGGCGAGCAGTACTTC; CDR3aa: CASGGDTKGEQYF
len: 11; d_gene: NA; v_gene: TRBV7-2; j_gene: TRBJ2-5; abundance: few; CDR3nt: TGTGCCAGCAGCTTAGTAGGGACCCAGTACTTC; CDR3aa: CASSLVGTQYF
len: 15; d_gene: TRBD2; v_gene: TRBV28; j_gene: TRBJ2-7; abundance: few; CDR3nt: TGTGCCAGCGTTGAGAGCGGGAGCGGGGCTAGCGAGCAGTACTTC; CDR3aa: CASVESGSGASEQYF
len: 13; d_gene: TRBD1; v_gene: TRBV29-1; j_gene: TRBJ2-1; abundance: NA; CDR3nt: TGCAGCGTTTTTACAGGGGGCAAGGATGAGCAGTTCTTC; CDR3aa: CSVFTGGKDEQFF
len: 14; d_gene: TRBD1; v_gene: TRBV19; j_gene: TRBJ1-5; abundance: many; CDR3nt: TGTGCCAGTAGAGGGACAGGGAGCAATCAGCCCCAGCATTTT; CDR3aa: CASRGTGSNQPQHF
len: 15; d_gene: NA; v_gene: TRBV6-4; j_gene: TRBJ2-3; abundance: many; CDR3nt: TGTGCCAGCAGCTCCGGGGGTGCTAGCGCAGATACGCAGTATTTT; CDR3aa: CASSSGGASADTQYF
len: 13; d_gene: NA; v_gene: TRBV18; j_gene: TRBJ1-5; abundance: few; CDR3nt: TGTGCCAGCTCACCGGCGGCTAATCAGCCCCAGCATTTT; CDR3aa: CASSPAANQPQHF